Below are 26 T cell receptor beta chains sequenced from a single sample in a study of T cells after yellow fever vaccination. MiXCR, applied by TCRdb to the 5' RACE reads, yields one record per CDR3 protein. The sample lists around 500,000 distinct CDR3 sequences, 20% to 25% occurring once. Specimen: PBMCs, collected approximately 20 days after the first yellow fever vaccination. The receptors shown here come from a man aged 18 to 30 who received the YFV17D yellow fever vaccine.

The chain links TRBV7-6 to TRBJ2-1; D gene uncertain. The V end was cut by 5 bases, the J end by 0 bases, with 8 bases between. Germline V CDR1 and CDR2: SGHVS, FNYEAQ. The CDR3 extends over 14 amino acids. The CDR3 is CASSPSRSYNEQFF. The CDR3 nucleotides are TGTGCCAGCAGCCCCTCTCGCTCCTACAATGAGCAGTTCTTC.

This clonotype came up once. The CDR3, as DNA: TGCAGCGTTGAAGGTACCCCCGAGAGCTACACCTTC. Amino acid sequence: CSVEGTPESYTF. The V call is TRBV29-1, the J call TRBJ1-2; unclear D gene. The germline V gene has CDR1 SQVTM and CDR2 ANQGSEA. The CDR3 is made up of 12 amino acids. Trimming removed 1 base from V and 9 bases from J, with 12 bases in between.

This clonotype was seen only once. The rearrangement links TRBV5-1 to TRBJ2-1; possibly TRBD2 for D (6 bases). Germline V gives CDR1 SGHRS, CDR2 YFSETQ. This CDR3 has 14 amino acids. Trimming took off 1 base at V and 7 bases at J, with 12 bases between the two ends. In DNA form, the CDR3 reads TGCGCCAGCAGCTTGTGGAGGGACGGAAATGAGCAGTTCTTC. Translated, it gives CASSLWRDGNEQFF.

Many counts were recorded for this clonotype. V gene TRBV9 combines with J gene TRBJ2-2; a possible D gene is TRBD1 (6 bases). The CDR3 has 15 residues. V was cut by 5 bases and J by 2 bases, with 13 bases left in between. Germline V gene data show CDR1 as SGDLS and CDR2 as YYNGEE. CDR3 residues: CASSVGTLNTGELFF. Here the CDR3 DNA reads TGTGCCAGCAGTGTCGGGACACTAAACACCGGGGAGCTGTTTTTT.

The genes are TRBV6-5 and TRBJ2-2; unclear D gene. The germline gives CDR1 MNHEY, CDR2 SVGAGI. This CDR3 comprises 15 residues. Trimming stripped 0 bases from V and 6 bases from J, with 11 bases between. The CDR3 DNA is TGTGCCAGCAGTTACTCGGGCTACTACGCCGGGGAGCTGTTTTTT. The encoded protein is CASSYSGYYAGELFF.

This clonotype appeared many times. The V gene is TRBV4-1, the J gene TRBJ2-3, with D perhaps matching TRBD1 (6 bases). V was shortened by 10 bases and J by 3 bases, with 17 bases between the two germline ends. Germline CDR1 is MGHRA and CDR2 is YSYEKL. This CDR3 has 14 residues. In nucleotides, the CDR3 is TGCGCCACACGAGACTTGCAGGGGACAGATACGCAGTATTTT. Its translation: CATRDLQGTDTQYF.

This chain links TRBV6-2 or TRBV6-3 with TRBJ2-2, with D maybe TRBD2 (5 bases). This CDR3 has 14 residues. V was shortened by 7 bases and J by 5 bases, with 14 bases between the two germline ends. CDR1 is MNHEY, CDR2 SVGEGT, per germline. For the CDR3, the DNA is TGTGCCAGCAACGAGCCCGGGAAGACCGGGGAGCTGTTTTTT. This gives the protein CASNEPGKTGELFF.

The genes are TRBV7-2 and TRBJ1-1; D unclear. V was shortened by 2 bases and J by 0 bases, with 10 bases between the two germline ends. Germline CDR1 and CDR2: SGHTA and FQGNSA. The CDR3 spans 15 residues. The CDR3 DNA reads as TGTGCCAGCAGCTTAATAGGCCGGGTGAACACTGAAGCTTTCTTT. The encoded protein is CASSLIGRVNTEAFF. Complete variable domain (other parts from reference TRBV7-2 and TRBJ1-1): GAGVSQSPSNKVTEKGKDVELRCDPISGHTALYWYRQSLGQGLEFLIYFQGNSAPDKSGLPSDRFSAERTGGSVSTLTIQRTQQEDSAVYLCASSLIGRVNTEAFFGQGTRLTVV.

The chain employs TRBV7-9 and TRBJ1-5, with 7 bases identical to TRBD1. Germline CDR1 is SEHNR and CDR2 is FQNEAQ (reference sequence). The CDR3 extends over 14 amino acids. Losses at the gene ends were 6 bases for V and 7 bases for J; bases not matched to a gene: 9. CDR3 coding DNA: TGTGCCAGCAGTTATGAGGGGGCGAGACAGCCCCAGCATTTT. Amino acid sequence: CASSYEGARQPQHF.

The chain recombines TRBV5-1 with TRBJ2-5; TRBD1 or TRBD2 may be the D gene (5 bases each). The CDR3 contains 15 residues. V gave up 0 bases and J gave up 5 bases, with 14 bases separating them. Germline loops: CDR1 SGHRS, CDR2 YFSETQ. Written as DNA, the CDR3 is TGCGCCAGCAGCTTGGGGCCGCGTGGGGGTGAGACCCAGTACTTC. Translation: CASSLGPRGGETQYF.

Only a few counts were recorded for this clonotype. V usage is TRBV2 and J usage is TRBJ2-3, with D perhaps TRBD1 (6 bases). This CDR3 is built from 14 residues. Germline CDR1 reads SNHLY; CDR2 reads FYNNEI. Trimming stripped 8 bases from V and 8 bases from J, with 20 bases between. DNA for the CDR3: TGTGCCAGCTGGGGTGCAGGGGAGCTAGGTACGCAGTATTTT. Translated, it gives CASWGAGELGTQYF. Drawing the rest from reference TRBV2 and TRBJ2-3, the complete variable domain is EPEVTQTPSHQVTQMGQEVILRCVPISNHLYFYWYRQILGQKVEFLVSFYNNEISEKSEIFDDQFSVERPDGSNFTLKIRSTKLEDSAMYFCASWGAGELGTQYFGPGTRLTVL.

The CDR3 loop reads CASSQVGAEAGANVLTF. CDR3 DNA: TGCGCCAGCAGCCAAGTTGGGGCAGAGGCTGGGGCCAACGTCCTGACTTTC. The rearrangement joins TRBV4-3 to TRBJ2-6; D is perhaps TRBD1 (5 bases). V gave up 1 base and J gave up 2 bases, with 12 bases separating them. This CDR3 has 17 residues. CDR1 is LGHNA, CDR2 YSLEER, per germline.

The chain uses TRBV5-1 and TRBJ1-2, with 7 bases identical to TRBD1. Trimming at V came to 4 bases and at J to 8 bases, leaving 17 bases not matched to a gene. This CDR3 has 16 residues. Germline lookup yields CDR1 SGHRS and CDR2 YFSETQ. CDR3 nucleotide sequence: TGCGCCAGCAGCGACTACCGACAGGGTAAGGCGCGCGGCTACACCTTC. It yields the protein CASSDYRQGKARGYTF. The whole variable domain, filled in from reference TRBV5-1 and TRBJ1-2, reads KAGVTQTPRYLIKTRGQQVTLSCSPISGHRSVSWYQQTPGQGLQFLFEYFSETQRNKGNFPGRFSGRQFSNSRSEMNVSTLELGDSALYLCASSDYRQGKARGYTFGSGTRLTVV.

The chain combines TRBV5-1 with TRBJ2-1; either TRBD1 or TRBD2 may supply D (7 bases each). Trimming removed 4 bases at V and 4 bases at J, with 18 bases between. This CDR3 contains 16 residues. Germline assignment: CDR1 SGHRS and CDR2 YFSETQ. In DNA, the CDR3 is TGCGCCAGCAGCCCCCAGGGGGGGGGATTTTACAATGAGCAGTTCTTC. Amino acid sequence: CASSPQGGGFYNEQFF.

The CDR3 is CASSLGSRGMNTEAFF. The CDR3 coding sequence is TGTGCCAGCAGCTTAGGCTCGCGGGGAATGAACACTGAAGCTTTCTTT. The genes are TRBV11-2 and TRBJ1-1; D is undetermined. This CDR3 is 16 amino acids long. With 1 base removed from V and 0 bases from J, the gap between germline ends came to 12 bases. CDR1 and CDR2 (germline): SGHAT, FQNNGV.

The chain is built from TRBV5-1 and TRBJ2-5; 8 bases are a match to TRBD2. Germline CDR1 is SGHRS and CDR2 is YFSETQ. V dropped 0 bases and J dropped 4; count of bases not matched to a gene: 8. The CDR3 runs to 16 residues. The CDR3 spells CASSLVSRGGPETQYF. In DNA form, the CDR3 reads TGCGCCAGCAGCTTGGTCTCCCGGGGGGGGCCAGAGACCCAGTACTTC.

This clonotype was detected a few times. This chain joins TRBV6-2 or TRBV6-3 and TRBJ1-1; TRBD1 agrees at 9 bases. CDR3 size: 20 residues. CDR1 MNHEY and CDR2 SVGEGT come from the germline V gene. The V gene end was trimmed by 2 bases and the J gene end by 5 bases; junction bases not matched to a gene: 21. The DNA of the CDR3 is TGTGCCAGCAGTTACCTGTTGGGCATGACTGATCGGGACAGGGAAACTGAAGCTTTCTTT. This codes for CASSYLLGMTDRDRETEAFF.

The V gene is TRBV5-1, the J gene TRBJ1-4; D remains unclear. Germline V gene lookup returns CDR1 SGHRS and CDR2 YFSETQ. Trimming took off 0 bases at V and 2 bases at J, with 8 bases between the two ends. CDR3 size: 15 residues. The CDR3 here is CASSLAVGTNEKLFF. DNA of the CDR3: TGCGCCAGCAGCTTGGCCGTGGGCACTAATGAAAAACTGTTTTTT.

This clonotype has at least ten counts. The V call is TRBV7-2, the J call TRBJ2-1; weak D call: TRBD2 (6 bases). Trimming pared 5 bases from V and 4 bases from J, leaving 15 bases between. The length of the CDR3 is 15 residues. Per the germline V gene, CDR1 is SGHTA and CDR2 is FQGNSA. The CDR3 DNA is TGTGCCAGCAGCGCCAGGCCACTAGCATACAATGAGCAGTTCTTC. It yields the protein CASSARPLAYNEQFF.

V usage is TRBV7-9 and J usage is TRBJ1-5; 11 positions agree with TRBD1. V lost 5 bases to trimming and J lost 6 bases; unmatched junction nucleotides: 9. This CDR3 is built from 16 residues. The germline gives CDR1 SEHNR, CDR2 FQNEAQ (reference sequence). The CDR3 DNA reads TGTGCCAGCAGCGGATCGGGACAGGGGGTGGCTCAGCCCCAGCATTTT. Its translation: CASSGSGQGVAQPQHF.

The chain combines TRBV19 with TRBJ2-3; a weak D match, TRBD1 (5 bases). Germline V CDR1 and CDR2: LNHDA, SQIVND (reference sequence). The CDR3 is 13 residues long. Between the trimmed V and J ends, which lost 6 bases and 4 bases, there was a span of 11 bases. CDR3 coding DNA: TGTGCCAGTAGAGGATCACAGGCAGATACGCAGTATTTT. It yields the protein CASRGSQADTQYF.

The CDR3 region has the DNA TGTGCCAGCAGCCAAGTTTTAGCAACAGATACGCAGTATTTT. Protein product: CASSQVLATDTQYF. This rearrangement joins TRBV3-1 to TRBJ2-3; D gene uncertain. Trimming took 1 base from V and 3 from J, leaving 8 bases between them. Germline lookup yields CDR1 LGHDT and CDR2 YNNKEL (reference sequence). CDR3 length: 14 residues.

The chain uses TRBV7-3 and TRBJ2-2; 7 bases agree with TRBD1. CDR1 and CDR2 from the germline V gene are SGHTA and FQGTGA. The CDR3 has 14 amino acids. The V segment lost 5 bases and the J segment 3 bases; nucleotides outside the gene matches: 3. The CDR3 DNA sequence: TGTGCCAGCAGCCGGGGACAGCACACCGGGGAGCTGTTTTTT. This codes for CASSRGQHTGELFF.

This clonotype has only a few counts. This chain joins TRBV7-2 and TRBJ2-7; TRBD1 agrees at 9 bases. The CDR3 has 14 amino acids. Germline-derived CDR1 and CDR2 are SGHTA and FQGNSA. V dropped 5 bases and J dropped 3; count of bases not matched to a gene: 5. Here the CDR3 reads CASSPMGQGYEQYF. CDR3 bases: TGTGCCAGCAGCCCAATGGGACAGGGCTACGAGCAGTACTTC.

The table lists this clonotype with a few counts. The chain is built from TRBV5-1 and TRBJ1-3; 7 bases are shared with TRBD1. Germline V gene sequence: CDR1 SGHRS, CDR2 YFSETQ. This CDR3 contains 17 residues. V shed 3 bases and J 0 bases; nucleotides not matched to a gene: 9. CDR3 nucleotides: TGCGCCAGCAGCTCCCGACAGGGCCTTAGCTCTGGAAACACCATATATTTT. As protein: CASSSRQGLSSGNTIYF.

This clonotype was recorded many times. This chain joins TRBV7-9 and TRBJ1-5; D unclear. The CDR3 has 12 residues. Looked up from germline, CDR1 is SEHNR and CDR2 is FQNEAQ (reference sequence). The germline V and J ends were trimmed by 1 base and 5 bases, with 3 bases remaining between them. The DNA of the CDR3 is TGTGCCAGCAGCTTAGACGATCAGCCCCAGCATTTT. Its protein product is CASSLDDQPQHF.